This entry features one T cell receptor (beta chain) sequence. This sample was included in a study of spatial heterogeneity in lung cancer. Using its own MiXCR run on the 5' RACE reads, TCRdb lists one record per CDR3 protein. The sample records 60,000 to 80,000 distinct CDR3 sequences, 10% to 15% being singletons. The V end lost 1 base, the J end lost 10 bases, and 6 bases lay between the germline ends. This CDR3 contains 11 residues. Germline lookup yields CDR1 MNHEY and CDR2 SVGAGI. Time point described: sample taken at primary tumor resection. Without sorting, whole RNA was sequenced from tumor, nontumor lung or frozen PBMC. Samples were donated by 72 untreated early-stage non-small cell lung cancer patients.

This clonotype was obtained from a male donor with early-stage non-small cell lung cancer. Source: PBMCs, taken at surgery. V gene TRBV6-5 combines with J gene TRBJ2-3; D unclear. CDR3 nucleotides: TGTGCCAGCAGTTACTTGGGTGCGCAGTATTTT. As protein: CASSYLGAQYF.